This T cell receptor (beta chain) was retrieved from a study of a mutant IDH1 vaccine in newly diagnosed glioma. As regards this clone: The antigen is unknown.

Trimming took 4 bases from V and 0 from J, leaving 6 bases between them. Germline CDR1 is SQVTM and CDR2 is ANQGSEA. CDR3 length: 13 amino acids. Noted time point: week 11, during vaccination. Alongside topical imiquimod, each dose of vaccine comprised 300 ug of mutant IDH1 20-mer peptide. TCRdb keeps only in-frame clones here, not all; method: immunoSEQ multiplex PCR. The sample has 20,000 to 25,000 clones; less than 85% are singletons. The sequences come from peripheral blood mononuclear cells (PBMCs), collected from a glioma patient whose treatment included an IDH1 peptide vaccine. The clonotype comes from a man aged 18 to 29 with glioma. Some clones in this sample may be carry-over from other donors' samples. The chain carries TRBV29-1 and TRBJ2-2; D is ambiguous. The CDR3 protein is CSVVETNTGELFF. The CDR3 DNA follows: TGCAGCGTTGTTGAGACGAACACCGGGGAGCTGTTTTTT.